Presented here are 14 T cell receptor beta chains from one specimen sequenced in a study of beta chain features in type 1 diabetes (dated by TCRdb to 2016 to 2018). The paper as a whole reports these results and caveats: A moderate but significant shortening of TCRB CDR3 length was observed in type 1 diabetes patients in all four CD4+ subsets.

Libraries were made using the immunoSEQ multiplex PCR assay. All of the isolated RNA was reverse transcribed with the High Capacity cDNA Reverse Transcription Kit, so expressed TCRB transcripts were sequenced. TCRdb obtained this table from immuneACCESS and retained in-frame rearrangements with V and J assigned. These tables miss some clones; where compared with another copy, unresolved V genes account for less than half of the shortfall, and the remainder is unexplained. The sample table shows 310,000 or so clones, and over 12% are seen once. The leading ten clones occupy around 0.015% of the sample. These receptors have no known antigen. What was sequenced was naive CD4+ T cells from blood. Per the publication, the cell subset or site label means: true naive CD4+ T cells. These TCRs come from a man aged 18 to 35 with type 1 diabetes.

This clone was seen only a few times. In DNA form, the CDR3 reads TGTGCCAGCAGCTTAGATTTAGGTCAGCGGGGGGGCAATGAGCAGTTCTTC. It yields the protein CASSLDLGQRGGNEQFF. The chain couples TRBV7-2 to TRBJ2-1, with 10 positions matching TRBD2. Germline V CDR1 and CDR2: SGHTA, FQGNSA. The CDR3 extends over 17 amino acids. V shed 1 base, J shed 6 bases, and the junction held 9 bases outside the gene matches. The full variable domain, its missing parts supplied by reference TRBV7-2 and TRBJ2-1, is GAGVSQSPSNKVTEKGKDVELRCDPISGHTALYWYRQSLGQGLEFLIYFQGNSAPDKSGLPSDRFSAERTGGSVSTLTIQRTQQEDSAVYLCASSLDLGQRGGNEQFFGPGTRLTVL.

In its sample, this clone was seen a few times. The chain carries TRBV29-1 and TRBJ1-1; possible D gene TRBD1, 5 bases. CDR1 is SQVTM and CDR2 is ANQGSEA in the germline V gene. This CDR3 comprises 11 residues. In nucleotides, the CDR3 is TGCAGAACCGGGGGATACACTGAAGCTTTCTTT. Amino acid sequence: CRTGGYTEAFF. Full variable domain (outside the CDR3, taken from reference TRBV29-1 and TRBJ1-1): SAVISQKPSRDICQRGTSLTIQCQVDSQVTMMFWYRQQPGQSLTLIATANQGSEATYESGFVIDKFPISRPNLTFSTLTVSNMSPEDSSIYLCRTGGYTEAFFGQGTRLTVV.

The chain combines TRBV2 with TRBJ2-3; D call uncertain. Trimming left V 3 bases short and J 2 bases short, with 9 bases between. CDR3 size: 14 residues. Per germline, CDR1 SNHLY and CDR2 FYNNEI. CDR3 bases: TGTGCCAGCAGTGAGCGCAAACCCACAGATACGCAGTATTTT. It encodes CASSERKPTDTQYF.

The chain carries TRBV7-2 and TRBJ2-7, with TRBD2 as a possible D gene (5 bases). Deletions cut 5 bases from V and 2 bases from J, with 10 bases between. CDR3 length: 13 amino acids. CDR1 and CDR2 from the germline V gene are SGHTA and FQGNSA. This CDR3 is CASSLPGTYEQYF. The CDR3 coding sequence is TGTGCCAGCAGCCTACCGGGAACCTACGAGCAGTACTTC.

This clone was seen only a few times. The chain combines TRBV5-1 with TRBJ1-2; the D is unclear. Germline assignment: CDR1 SGHRS and CDR2 YFSETQ. There are 13 residues in the CDR3. Trimming took off 7 bases at V and 5 bases at J, with 15 bases between the two ends. The CDR3: CASARAQQYGYTF. For the CDR3, the DNA is TGCGCCAGCGCCCGCGCCCAACAGTATGGCTACACCTTC.

CDR3 loop: CASSPGQGRRYEQYF. The CDR3 DNA sequence: TGTGCCAGTAGTCCCGGACAGGGGCGACGCTACGAGCAGTACTTC. The chain joins TRBV19 to TRBJ2-7; 9 nucleotides line up with TRBD1. This CDR3 region has 15 residues. Per germline, CDR1 LNHDA and CDR2 SQIVND (reference sequence). The J segment lost 3 bases and the V segment lost 5 bases, leaving 8 bases of the junction unmatched. The full variable domain, rest sourced from reference TRBV19 and TRBJ2-7, is DGGITQSPKYLFRKEGQNVTLSCEQNLNHDAMYWYRQDPGQGLRLIYYSQIVNDFQKGDIAEGYSVSREKKESFPLTVTSAQKNPTAFYLCASSPGQGRRYEQYFGPGTRLTVT.

This clone appeared a single time. The genes are TRBV7-9 and TRBJ2-7, with 7 bases that match TRBD1. Germline V gives CDR1 SEHNR, CDR2 FQNEAQ (reference sequence). The CDR3 has 14 amino acids. V was pared by 5 bases and J by 4 bases, with 8 bases of the junction left unmatched. DNA for the CDR3: TGTGCCAGCAGCCTTTTGACAGGGTGGTACGAGCAGTACTTC. Protein product: CASSLLTGWYEQYF.

A few counts support this clone. V and J are TRBV5-1 and TRBJ2-1; 9 bases are a match to TRBD2. The germline V gene has CDR1 SGHRS and CDR2 YFSETQ. V trimming: 3 bases; J trimming: 7 bases; junction bases outside the gene matches: 14. The length of the CDR3 is 17 residues. The CDR3 sequence is CASSSSTSGWDLNEQFF. The CDR3 DNA reads TGCGCCAGCAGCTCCTCGACTAGCGGCTGGGACTTGAATGAGCAGTTCTTC.

The chain joins TRBV11-2 to TRBJ1-5; 7 positions match TRBD1. V gave up 3 bases and J gave up 1 base; unmatched junction bases: 9. This CDR3 is 17 amino acids long. Germline loops: CDR1 SGHAT, CDR2 FQNNGV. The CDR3 coding sequence is TGTGCCAGCAGCTTCAGTAGGGGGCAGGGAAGCAATCAGCCCCAGCATTTT. The encoded protein is CASSFSRGQGSNQPQHF.

This clone has a handful of counts. J is TRBJ2-7 and V is TRBV29-1; TRBD1 agrees at 7 bases. Germline V lookup: CDR1 SQVTM, CDR2 ANQGSEA. Trimming cost V 4 bases and J 7 bases; bases outside gene matches: 10. The CDR3 sequence is 13 residues long. CDR3 region: CSVGTSPRGEQYF. DNA of the CDR3: TGCAGCGTTGGAACCTCTCCCAGGGGGGAGCAGTACTTC.

The chain combines TRBV6-4 with TRBJ2-5; D is undetermined. CDR3 length: 14 amino acids. V was shortened by 4 bases and J by 0 bases, with 9 bases between the two germline ends. Germline lookup yields CDR1 MRHNA and CDR2 SNTAGT. The CDR3 DNA is TGTGCCAGCAGTGGCCGGGTCTACCAAGAGACCCAGTACTTC. It yields the protein CASSGRVYQETQYF.

CDR3 sequence: CASSLGTAYEQYF. CDR3 in DNA: TGTGCCAGCAGTTTAGGGACAGCCTACGAGCAGTACTTC. The chain employs TRBV28 and TRBJ2-7; 7 bases line up with TRBD1. Germline lookup yields CDR1 MDHEN and CDR2 SYDVKM. The trim removed 2 bases at V and 2 bases at J, leaving 0 bases unmatched. The CDR3 has 13 residues. The variable domain in full, with the rest retrieved from reference TRBV28 and TRBJ2-7, is DVKVTQSSRYLVKRTGEKVFLECVQDMDHENMFWYRQDPGLGLRLIYFSYDVKMKEKGDIPEGYSVSREKKERFSLILESASTNQTSMYLCASSLGTAYEQYFGPGTRLTVT.

The chain recombines TRBV5-1 with TRBJ2-7, with a weak D call TRBD1 (6 bases). With 0 bases removed from V and 3 bases from J, the gap between germline ends came to 13 bases. Germline V gene sequence: CDR1 SGHRS, CDR2 YFSETQ. The CDR3 sequence is 15 residues long. CDR3 region: CASSLGPGTSYEQYF. CDR3 nucleotides: TGCGCCAGCAGCTTGGGGCCCGGGACAAGCTACGAGCAGTACTTC.

This clone appeared a few times. The chain is built from TRBV5-6 and TRBJ1-2; D is undetermined. The CDR3 contains 16 residues. The germline gives CDR1 SGHDT, CDR2 YYEEEE. V lost 2 bases, J lost 8 bases, and 22 bases lay in between. The CDR3 nucleotides are TGTGCCAGCAGCTTCCCGGCAGGCCTGGATCGACGAGGCTACACCTTC. Its translation is CASSFPAGLDRRGYTF. Looking up the rest from reference TRBV5-6 and TRBJ1-2 gives the full variable domain: DAGVTQSPTHLIKTRGQQVTLRCSPKSGHDTVSWYQQALGQGPQFIFQYYEEEERQRGNFPDRFSGHQFPNYSSELNVNALLLGDSALYLCASSFPAGLDRRGYTFGSGTRLTVV.